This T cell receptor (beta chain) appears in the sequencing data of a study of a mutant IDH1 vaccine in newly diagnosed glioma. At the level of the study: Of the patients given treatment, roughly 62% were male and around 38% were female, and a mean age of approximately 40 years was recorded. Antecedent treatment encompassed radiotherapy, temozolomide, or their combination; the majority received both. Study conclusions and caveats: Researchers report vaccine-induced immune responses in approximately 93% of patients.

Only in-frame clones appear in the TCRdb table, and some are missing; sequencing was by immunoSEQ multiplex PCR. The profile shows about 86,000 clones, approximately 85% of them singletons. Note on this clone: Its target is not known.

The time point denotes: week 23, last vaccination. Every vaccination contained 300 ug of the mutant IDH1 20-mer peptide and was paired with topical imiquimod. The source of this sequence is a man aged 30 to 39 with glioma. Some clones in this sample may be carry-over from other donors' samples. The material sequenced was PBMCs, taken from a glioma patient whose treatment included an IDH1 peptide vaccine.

The CDR3 is CASSQGHWGNTGELFF. The CDR3 DNA sequence: TGCGCCAGCAGCCAAGGACACTGGGGGAACACCGGGGAGCTGTTTTTT. The chain links TRBV4-1 to TRBJ2-2; D is uncertain. Germline-derived CDR1 and CDR2 are MGHRA and YSYEKL. The CDR3 sequence is 16 residues long. V lost 1 base and J 1 base, leaving 10 bases between the germline ends.